The 27 T cell receptor beta chains below were found in one sample sequenced in a study of shared clonotypes between healthy human individuals. The method was immunoSEQ multiplex PCR; TCRdb's version includes in-frame clones alone and lacks a portion of them. The data contain 780,000 or so clones, around 77% of them seen just once; the ten biggest clones take up about 1.8%. Sequencing was done on a sample of memory CD4+ T cells sorted from blood. Subset denoted: CD45RA-negative fraction. The receptor set was obtained from a woman in her twenties or thirties in good health.

The chain carries TRBV5-1 and TRBJ2-5; 7 nucleotides match TRBD2. The germline V gene encodes CDR1 SGHRS and CDR2 YFSETQ. CDR3 length: 14 amino acids. The trim removed 0 bases at V and 3 bases at J, leaving 2 bases unmatched. The CDR3: CASSLASGEETQYF. CDR3 DNA: TGCGCCAGCAGCTTGGCTAGCGGAGAAGAGACCCAGTACTTC. The full variable domain, in which reference TRBV5-1 and TRBJ2-5 provide the parts outside the CDR3, is KAGVTQTPRYLIKTRGQQVTLSCSPISGHRSVSWYQQTPGQGLQFLFEYFSETQRNKGNFPGRFSGRQFSNSRSEMNVSTLELGDSALYLCASSLASGEETQYFGPGTRLLVL.

This chain joins TRBV30 and TRBJ2-3; tentative D call: TRBD1 (6 bases). Germline CDR1 reads GTSNPN; CDR2 reads SVGIG (reference sequence). There are 15 residues in the CDR3. The V end lost 0 bases, the J end lost 4 bases, and 14 bases lay between the germline ends. CDR3 amino acids: CAWSVKGVNPDTQYF. The CDR3 DNA sequence: TGTGCCTGGAGTGTAAAGGGGGTGAACCCAGATACGCAGTATTTT.

This rearrangement joins TRBV25-1 to TRBJ2-2; 10 nucleotides match TRBD2. The germline V gene has CDR1 MGHDK and CDR2 SYGVNS. The CDR3 sequence is 17 residues long. V was pared by 3 bases and J by 7 bases, with 11 bases of the junction left unmatched. This CDR3 reads CASSDPGLAGAVGELFF. The CDR3 nucleotides read TGTGCCAGCAGTGACCCGGGGCTAGCGGGAGCGGTCGGGGAGCTGTTTTTT.

The rearrangement uses TRBV6-6 and TRBJ2-6; maybe TRBD1 (5 bases). Germline V gene lookup returns CDR1 MNHNY and CDR2 SVGAGI (reference sequence). This CDR3 has 16 amino acids. Trimming removed 7 bases at V and 0 bases at J, with 13 bases between. Written as DNA, the CDR3 is TGTGCCAGCACCCCTTCCAGGGTCTCTGGGGCCAACGTCCTGACTTTC. Residues: CASTPSRVSGANVLTF.

The chain has TRBV27 and TRBJ2-5; D is perhaps TRBD1 or TRBD2 (6 bases each). The V end lost 1 base, the J end lost 5 bases, and 14 bases lay between the germline ends. The CDR3 totals 15 residues. Germline CDR1 reads MNHEY; CDR2 reads SMNVEV (reference sequence). CDR3 DNA sequence: TGTGCCAGCAGTTTATTTCCGGGGGCGGTGGAGACCCAGTACTTC. The encoded protein is CASSLFPGAVETQYF.

The chain carries TRBV14 and TRBJ2-5; D not resolved. V was shortened by 1 base and J by 0 bases, with 9 bases between the two germline ends. The CDR3 totals 15 residues. CDR1 and CDR2 from the germline V gene are SGHDN and FVKESK. Here the CDR3 DNA reads TGTGCCAGCAGCCAAGGAGTTTTGAACCAAGAGACCCAGTACTTC. This gives the protein CASSQGVLNQETQYF.

V usage is TRBV14 and J usage is TRBJ1-2; D is perhaps TRBD1 (5 bases). Germline CDR1 and CDR2: SGHDN and FVKESK. The CDR3 extends over 15 amino acids. V gave up 5 bases and J gave up 0 bases, with 13 bases separating them. The DNA for the CDR3 is TGTGCCAGCAGCTTAATGCAGGGAGCTAACTATGGCTACACCTTC. Translating gives CASSLMQGANYGYTF.

This clone was counted once. This sequence joins TRBV28 and TRBJ2-6; D call uncertain. Trimming pared 8 bases from V and 0 bases from J, leaving 8 bases between. The CDR3 spans 14 residues. Per germline, CDR1 MDHEN and CDR2 SYDVKM. The chain's CDR3 is CASGSGSGANVLTF. The DNA for the CDR3 is TGTGCCAGCGGTTCTGGCTCTGGGGCCAACGTCCTGACTTTC.

The chain is built from TRBV7-2 and TRBJ1-3, with D tentatively TRBD1 (6 bases). Germline V gene data show CDR1 as SGHTA and CDR2 as FQGNSA. The V end was cut by 1 base, the J end by 3 bases, with 13 bases between. This CDR3 has 16 residues. The CDR3 region is CASSLVLGGGGNTIYF. Here the CDR3 DNA reads TGTGCCAGCAGCTTAGTATTGGGGGGCGGTGGAAACACCATATATTTT.

This rearrangement joins TRBV28 to TRBJ2-1; TRBD2 agrees at 8 bases. This CDR3 has 15 residues. The trim removed 5 bases at V and 7 bases at J, leaving 10 bases unmatched. The germline V gene encodes CDR1 MDHEN and CDR2 SYDVKM. In DNA, the CDR3 is TGTGCCAGCAGTATCACTAGCGGTTGGGCTAATGAGCAGTTCTTC. Translating gives CASSITSGWANEQFF. Full variable domain (missing parts from reference TRBV28 and TRBJ2-1): DVKVTQSSRYLVKRTGEKVFLECVQDMDHENMFWYRQDPGLGLRLIYFSYDVKMKEKGDIPEGYSVSREKKERFSLILESASTNQTSMYLCASSITSGWANEQFFGPGTRLTVL.

Regarding this clone: Other DNA sequences in this sample translate to the same CDR3. The chain carries TRBV2 and TRBJ1-2; perhaps TRBD1 as D (5 bases). Germline assignment: CDR1 SNHLY and CDR2 FYNNEI. This CDR3 spans 12 amino acids. V lost 1 base and J 8 bases, leaving 8 bases between the germline ends. Written as DNA, the CDR3 is TGTGCCAGCAGTGAAGGGGGGTACGGCTACACCTTC. Its protein product is CASSEGGYGYTF.

This rearrangement joins TRBV7-2 to TRBJ2-7; 9 bases fit TRBD2. V lost 3 bases to trimming and J lost 3 bases; unmatched junction nucleotides: 3. The CDR3 sequence is 14 residues long. CDR1 is SGHTA and CDR2 is FQGNSA in the germline V gene. The CDR3 loop is CASSFSGSGYEQYF. The CDR3 DNA reads TGTGCCAGCAGCTTTAGCGGGAGCGGCTACGAGCAGTACTTC.

The chain employs TRBV5-1 and TRBJ2-5; the D gene is possibly TRBD2 (5 bases). This CDR3 has 15 amino acids. Trimming removed 1 base at V and 0 bases at J, with 10 bases between. The germline CDR1 and CDR2 sequences are SGHRS and YFSETQ. CDR3 sequence (DNA): TGCGCCAGCAGCTTGCGGGGTTTAGACCAAGAGACCCAGTACTTC. Protein product: CASSLRGLDQETQYF.

The sample holds many counts of this clone. The CDR3 is CASREGGDQGVYEQYF. In DNA, the CDR3 is TGTGCCAGCCGCGAGGGGGGGGACCAGGGAGTTTACGAGCAGTACTTC. V and J are TRBV21-1 and TRBJ2-7; the tabulated D call, TRBD2, remains unverified against the DNA. TRBV21-1 is recorded as a pseudogene. The CDR3 extends over 16 amino acids.

This clone is a singleton in its sample. In DNA form, the CDR3 reads TGCAGCGTTGGGGGTTCGGGGCTGGGCTCTGAAGCTTTCTTT. Encoded protein: CSVGGSGLGSEAFF. The rearrangement joins TRBV29-1 to TRBJ1-1; possible D gene TRBD1, 5 bases. The CDR3 spans 14 residues. V gave up 4 bases and J gave up 6 bases, with 18 bases separating them. Germline CDR1 and CDR2: SQVTM and ANQGSEA. The entire variable domain, with the rest obtained from reference TRBV29-1 and TRBJ1-1, is as follows: SAVISQKPSRDICQRGTSLTIQCQVDSQVTMMFWYRQQPGQSLTLIATANQGSEATYESGFVIDKFPISRPNLTFSTLTVSNMSPEDSSIYLCSVGGSGLGSEAFFGQGTRLTVV.

This clone was seen a handful of times. V and J are TRBV6-1 and TRBJ1-3; D unresolved. Germline assignment: CDR1 MNHNS and CDR2 SASEGT. The CDR3 has 15 residues. V was pared by 10 bases and J by 0 bases, with 16 bases between. The CDR3 is CATVRQWSSGNTIYF. The CDR3, as DNA: TGTGCCACCGTCCGCCAGTGGAGCTCTGGAAACACCATATATTTT.

This rearrangement joins TRBV28 to TRBJ2-7, with 8 bases lining up with TRBD2. This CDR3 is built from 15 residues. V was clipped by 8 bases and J by 3 bases; unmatched bases: 12. Germline values: CDR1 MDHEN, CDR2 SYDVKM. CDR3 nucleotide sequence: TGTGCCAGCGGATTGCCTCGGGGACTAGTCTACGAGCAGTACTTC. Its protein product is CASGLPRGLVYEQYF.

The chain's CDR3 is CASSDRGINEQFF. The CDR3 DNA reads TGTGCCAGCAGTGACAGGGGTATTAATGAGCAGTTCTTC. The chain uses TRBV6-5 and TRBJ2-1; 8 positions match TRBD1. Trimming at V came to 5 bases and at J to 7 bases, leaving 4 bases not matched to a gene. CDR1 and CDR2 from the germline V gene are MNHEY and SVGAGI. This CDR3 has 13 residues.

With regard to this clone: This sample includes further DNA sequences coding for the same CDR3. The V call is TRBV5-8, the J call TRBJ1-1; D not certain. The germline CDR1 and CDR2 sequences are SGHTS and YDEGEE. There are 14 residues in the CDR3. Trimming left V 1 base short and J 0 bases short, with 7 bases between. CDR3 nucleotides: TGTGCCAGCAGCTTGACAGAAATGAACACTGAAGCTTTCTTT. As protein: CASSLTEMNTEAFF.

This clone has more than one count but fewer than ten. A read error is possible here, since a much larger clone lies one base away. This CDR3 is also generated by other DNA sequences in the sample. This chain links TRBV5-1 with TRBJ2-1; possibly TRBD1 for D (5 bases). Trimming removed 3 bases from V and 0 bases from J, with 10 bases in between. This CDR3 comprises 15 residues. CDR1 and CDR2 from the germline V gene are SGHRS and YFSETQ. CDR3 sequence (DNA): TGCGCCAGCAGCTCTGACAGTAGCTCCTACAATGAGCAGTTCTTC. Its translation: CASSSDSSSYNEQFF.

On this clone itself: Other DNA sequences from this sample encode an identical CDR3 as well. This chain connects TRBV11-2 to TRBJ2-5, with D uncertain. Trimming removed 1 base from V and 1 base from J, with 4 bases in between. The CDR3 loop spans 13 amino acids. Germline loops: CDR1 SGHAT, CDR2 FQNNGV. CDR3 nucleotides: TGTGCCAGCAGCTTAGGCTTCCAAGAGACCCAGTACTTC. It encodes CASSLGFQETQYF.

V gene TRBV6-4 combines with J gene TRBJ1-5; D is perhaps TRBD1 (5 bases). Trimming took off 5 bases at V and 2 bases at J, with 10 bases between the two ends. CDR3 length: 14 amino acids. Germline values: CDR1 MRHNA, CDR2 SNTAGT. CDR3 in DNA: TGTGCCAGCAGTCGGGACCTGGGCAATCAGCCCCAGCATTTT. Translation: CASSRDLGNQPQHF.

This clone came up a few times. CDR3 sequence: CASNGGAGSHEQYF. The CDR3 DNA reads TGCGCCAGCAACGGAGGAGCGGGTTCACACGAGCAGTACTTC. The genes are TRBV10-2 and TRBJ2-7; D is possibly TRBD2 (6 bases). V lost 7 bases and J lost 5, with 18 bases in between. CDR3 size: 14 residues. Germline lookup yields CDR1 WSHSY and CDR2 SAAADI.

J is TRBJ1-5 and V is TRBV19; maybe TRBD1 (5 bases). The CDR3 has 15 residues. The V gene's germline CDR1 is LNHDA and CDR2 SQIVND (reference sequence). Trimming took off 3 bases at V and 3 bases at J, with 12 bases between the two ends. CDR3 sequence reads: CASSIPGQINQPQHF. CDR3 nucleotides: TGTGCCAGTAGTATCCCCGGACAAATCAATCAGCCCCAGCATTTT.

Concerning this clone itself: A much more abundant neighbour one base away suggests this may be a read error. The gene calls are TRBV28 and TRBJ1-1; no clear D gene. CDR1 and CDR2 from the germline V gene are MDHEN and SYDVKM. There are 14 residues in the CDR3. The V end was cut by 7 bases, the J end by 3 bases, with 15 bases between. The CDR3 is CASTLAGSHTEAFF. The CDR3 coding sequence is TGTGCCAGCACCCTAGCGGGGAGTCACACTGAAGCTTTCTTT. Full variable domain (remainder filled in from reference TRBV28 and TRBJ1-1): DVKVTQSSRYLVKRTGEKVFLECVQDMDHENMFWYRQDPGLGLRLIYFSYDVKMKEKGDIPEGYSVSREKKERFSLILESASTNQTSMYLCASTLAGSHTEAFFGQGTRLTVV.

The genes are TRBV6-1 and TRBJ2-1, with 10 bases lining up with TRBD2. The CDR3 covers 16 residues. Germline trimming cut 4 bases from V and 4 bases from J; bases unmatched to any gene: 7. Germline-derived CDR1 and CDR2 are MNHNS and SASEGT. CDR3 in DNA: TGTGCCAGCAGTGCCACAGCGGGAGGGGTATACAATGAGCAGTTCTTC. Residues: CASSATAGGVYNEQFF.

DNA for the CDR3: TGTGCCAGCAGCCAAAGGGCCAGCACCGGGGAGCTGTTTTTT. It translates to CASSQRASTGELFF. This sequence joins TRBV11-3 and TRBJ2-2, with unresolved D. The germline V gene has CDR1 SGHNT and CDR2 YENEEA. V was trimmed by 5 bases and J by 4 bases, leaving 11 bases between them. This CDR3 comprises 14 residues.